The 25 T cell receptor beta chains below come from one sample, sequenced in a study of blood T cells in healthy people across ages. Using a J-beta primer mix together with a sample-barcoded 5' primer, a second PCR was run for roughly 6 to 12 cycles. TCRdb re-called the 5' RACE reads with MiXCR, one entry per CDR3 protein. The table records about 1.8 million distinct CDR3 sequences, roughly 50% of them present only once. The specimen was blood. All receptors derive from a woman in her 40s in good health.

In its sample, this clonotype was seen a few times. The gene calls are TRBV7-2 and TRBJ2-1; D unresolved. Germline CDR1 is SGHTA and CDR2 is FQGNSA. CDR3 length: 14 residues. Trimming took 3 bases from V and 4 from J, leaving 10 bases between them. The CDR3 spells CASSLTILYNEQFF. The CDR3 DNA follows: TGTGCCAGCAGCTTGACGATCCTATACAATGAGCAGTTCTTC.

The chain has TRBV13 and TRBJ2-7; D is ambiguous. CDR3 length: 12 residues. Trimming pared 5 bases from V and 5 bases from J, leaving 10 bases between. The V gene's germline CDR1 is PRHDT and CDR2 FYEKMQ (reference sequence). The CDR3 bases are TGTGCCAGCAGCCCCCACCCCCACGAGCAGTACTTC. It specifies CASSPHPHEQYF. Based on the CDR3 plus reference TRBV13 and TRBJ2-7, the full variable domain is AAGVIQSPRHLIKEKRETATLKCYPIPRHDTVYWYQQGPGQDPQFLISFYEKMQSDKGSIPDRFSAQQFSDYHSELNMSSLELGDSALYFCASSPHPHEQYFGPGTRLTVT.

This clonotype occurred a few times. This chain joins TRBV4-3 and TRBJ2-7; no definite D call. The CDR3 is 14 amino acids. The V and J ends lost 0 bases and 0 bases respectively, with 6 bases between them. The V gene's germline CDR1 is LGHNA and CDR2 YSLEER. As DNA, the CDR3 is TGCGCCAGCAGCCAAGATTGGGGCTCCTACGAGCAGTACTTC. Translation: CASSQDWGSYEQYF.

This clonotype turned up a few times. This chain joins TRBV28 and TRBJ1-6; D unclear. CDR1 is MDHEN and CDR2 is SYDVKM in the germline V gene. The CDR3 consists of 14 residues. Trimming took off 7 bases at V and 4 bases at J, with 11 bases between the two ends. The CDR3 is CASNPTEYNSPLHF. The CDR3 DNA sequence: TGTGCCAGCAACCCCACAGAGTATAATTCACCCCTCCACTTT.

This clonotype has a single count. This chain uses TRBV3-1 with TRBJ2-1; 7 bases agree with TRBD2. The germline V gene encodes CDR1 LGHDT and CDR2 YNNKEL (reference sequence). This CDR3 region has 16 residues. V was pared by 4 bases and J by 13 bases, with 19 bases of the junction left unmatched. The CDR3 sequence: CASSRSGTGLEETQFF. The DNA of the CDR3 is TGTGCCAGCAGCCGATCAGGAACAGGACTAGAAGAGACCCAGTTCTTC.

The CDR3 loop is CASSYGQGVDENIQYF. The CDR3 coding sequence is TGTGCCAGCAGCTACGGACAGGGTGTGGATGAAAACATTCAGTACTTC. The chain uses TRBV7-9 and TRBJ2-4; 8 bases agree with TRBD1. This CDR3 is 16 amino acids long. The germline V gene encodes CDR1 SEHNR and CDR2 FQNEAQ (reference sequence). Germline trimming cut 4 bases from V and 5 bases from J; bases unmatched to any gene: 10.

The rearrangement links TRBV4-2 to TRBJ2-7; tentatively, D is TRBD2 (6 bases). The germline gives CDR1 LGHNA, CDR2 YNFKEQ. With 2 bases removed from V and 6 bases from J, the gap between germline ends came to 17 bases. The CDR3 runs 15 residues. The CDR3 DNA reads TGTGCCAGCAGCCAACTCTTAGGGAGGCGTGGCGAGCAGTACTTC. This codes for CASSQLLGRRGEQYF.

The chain joins TRBV20-1 to TRBJ2-1; 7 positions agree with TRBD2. The CDR3 length is 14 residues. V trimming: 0 bases; J trimming: 7 bases; junction bases outside the gene matches: 6. Germline V gene data show CDR1 as DFQATT and CDR2 as SNEGSKA (reference sequence). This chain's CDR3 is CSARDVGGANEQFF. CDR3 bases: TGCAGTGCTAGAGATGTGGGAGGGGCGAATGAGCAGTTCTTC.

This clonotype was observed once. V usage is TRBV7-2 and J usage is TRBJ2-5; D gene uncertain. The V end was cut by 5 bases, the J end by 0 bases, with 10 bases between. This CDR3 has 14 amino acids. Germline CDR1 and CDR2: SGHTA and FQGNSA. The CDR3 is CASSLDTYQETQYF. The CDR3, as DNA: TGTGCCAGCAGCCTCGACACCTACCAAGAGACCCAGTACTTC.

This clonotype was observed a few times. The chain is built from TRBV6-5 and TRBJ2-7; weak D call: TRBD1 (5 bases). V was shortened by 8 bases and J by 1 base, with 9 bases between the two germline ends. The CDR3 consists of 12 residues. The germline V gene has CDR1 MNHEY and CDR2 SVGAGI. The DNA of the CDR3 is TGTGCCAGCCAGGGTCTATCCTACGAGCAGTACTTC. Residues: CASQGLSYEQYF.

This chain uses TRBV11-2 with TRBJ2-4, with TRBD2 matching over 9 bases. V lost 5 bases, J lost 5 bases, and 13 bases stayed unmatched. Germline V CDR1 and CDR2: SGHAT, FQNNGV. The CDR3 runs to 17 residues. CDR3 nucleotides: TGTGCCAGCAGCGCTTCTAGCGGGGTCCTAAACCAAAACATTCAGTACTTC. Amino acids: CASSASSGVLNQNIQYF.

This chain joins TRBV4-1 and TRBJ2-1, with 10 positions matching TRBD2. The length of the CDR3 is 16 residues. V trimming: 0 bases; J trimming: 10 bases; junction bases outside the gene matches: 9. CDR1 MGHRA and CDR2 YSYEKL come from the germline V gene. In DNA, the CDR3 is TGCGCCAGCAGCCAAGATGAGCGGGGGGGGCATGAAGAGCAGTTCTTC. It encodes CASSQDERGGHEEQFF.

J is TRBJ1-6 and V is TRBV6-1; TRBD1 aligns across 10 bases. This CDR3 comprises 17 residues. J lost 6 bases, V lost 6 bases, and 11 bases had no gene match. In germline, CDR1 is MNHNS, CDR2 SASEGT. The DNA of the CDR3 is TGTGCCAGCAGAGCCCGACAGGGGGCCATTCTTAATTCACCCCTCCACTTT. It is translated as CASRARQGAILNSPLHF.

This clonotype appeared a single time. V gene TRBV6-5 combines with J gene TRBJ2-3; no definite D call. Germline CDR1 MNHEY, CDR2 SVGAGI. Trimming pared 3 bases from V and 2 bases from J, leaving 12 bases between. This CDR3 contains 15 residues. CDR3 nucleotide sequence: TGTGCCAGCAGTTATACGGCAAATCCCACAGATACGCAGTATTTT. This sequence encodes CASSYTANPTDTQYF.

Only a few counts were recorded for this clonotype. The genes are TRBV20-1 and TRBJ2-5, with 10 positions matching TRBD1. The CDR3 loop spans 14 amino acids. The germline V gene encodes CDR1 DFQATT and CDR2 SNEGSKA (reference sequence). J was trimmed by 2 bases and V by 3 bases; bases with no gene match: 3. The CDR3 sequence: CSASAGQGQETQYF. For the CDR3, the DNA is TGCAGTGCTAGCGCGGGACAGGGGCAAGAGACCCAGTACTTC.

The CDR3 reads CASSSPRAGGGHSSYNEQFF. The CDR3 nucleotides are TGTGCCAGCAGTTCCCCTCGGGCCGGCGGGGGCCACAGCTCCTACAATGAGCAGTTCTTC. The chain uses TRBV28 and TRBJ2-1; maybe TRBD2 (7 bases). Deletions cut 4 bases from V and 0 bases from J, with 25 bases between. CDR3 length equals 20 residues. Germline V CDR1 and CDR2: MDHEN, SYDVKM. The complete variable domain, with remaining parts taken from reference TRBV28 and TRBJ2-1, reads DVKVTQSSRYLVKRTGEKVFLECVQDMDHENMFWYRQDPGLGLRLIYFSYDVKMKEKGDIPEGYSVSREKKERFSLILESASTNQTSMYLCASSSPRAGGGHSSYNEQFFGPGTRLTVL.

This clonotype was recorded once. The chain is built from TRBV20-1 and TRBJ2-6; the D gene could be TRBD1 or TRBD2 (5 bases each). The CDR3 sequence is 17 residues long. Per germline, CDR1 DFQATT and CDR2 SNEGSKA (reference sequence). V lost 7 bases, J lost 0 bases, and 19 bases lay in between. In DNA, the CDR3 is TGCAGTGGAAAGGGCCGGGACGGTAACTCTGGGGCCAACGTCCTGACTTTC. This gives the protein CSGKGRDGNSGANVLTF.

The chain is built from TRBV4-3 and TRBJ2-5; 13 nucleotides line up with TRBD2. V was pared by 0 bases and J by 2 bases, with 6 bases of the junction left unmatched. The germline gives CDR1 LGHNA, CDR2 YSLEER. The CDR3 sequence is 18 residues long. CDR3 region: CASSQDAPTSGGQETQYF. The CDR3 DNA is TGCGCCAGCAGCCAAGACGCCCCGACTAGCGGGGGGCAAGAGACCCAGTACTTC.

This chain links TRBV27 with TRBJ2-3; 7 bases line up with TRBD1. The CDR3 sequence is 17 residues long. Germline V CDR1 and CDR2: MNHEY, SMNVEV (reference sequence). After removal of 5 bases from V and 0 bases from J, the junction contained 11 bases not matched to a gene. The CDR3 loop is CASSTRQGRTSTDTQYF. The CDR3 nucleotides read TGTGCCAGCAGTACGAGACAGGGTCGGACTAGCACAGATACGCAGTATTTT.

The chain recombines TRBV5-1 with TRBJ2-7; D remains unclear. This CDR3 is built from 14 residues. CDR1 is SGHRS and CDR2 is YFSETQ in the germline V gene. Between the trimmed V and J ends, which lost 1 base and 5 bases, there was a span of 13 bases. In DNA form, the CDR3 reads TGCGCCAGCAGCTTGACGATGAGCCGCCACGAGCAGTACTTC. This sequence encodes CASSLTMSRHEQYF.

This clonotype was seen more than once but under ten times. The rearrangement uses TRBV20-1 and TRBJ2-7; possibly TRBD1 or TRBD2 for D (6 bases each). Germline V gene sequence: CDR1 DFQATT, CDR2 SNEGSKA (reference sequence). This CDR3 is 14 amino acids long. The V and J ends lost 1 base and 5 bases respectively, with 15 bases between them. The DNA of the CDR3 is TGCAGTGCTAGAGTGGGGGGCGATCGGGACGAGCAGTACTTC. The encoded protein is CSARVGGDRDEQYF.

The chain employs TRBV29-1 and TRBJ2-1; TRBD1 or TRBD2 may be the D gene (5 bases each). V lost 6 bases, J lost 4 bases, and 16 bases lay in between. CDR3 length equals 14 residues. Per the germline V gene, CDR1 is SQVTM and CDR2 is ANQGSEA. Here the CDR3 reads CSVPEGTKYNEQFF. The CDR3 bases are TGCAGCGTCCCAGAAGGGACCAAGTACAATGAGCAGTTCTTC.

The rearrangement links TRBV3-1 to TRBJ2-5; tentative D call: TRBD1 (7 bases). CDR1 is LGHDT, CDR2 YNNKEL, per germline (reference sequence). V was trimmed by 6 bases and J by 4 bases, leaving 18 bases between them. The length of the CDR3 is 15 residues. Here the CDR3 DNA reads TGTGCCAGCAGACGATCGACAGGGCGGGGAGAGACCCAGTACTTC. Its protein product is CASRRSTGRGETQYF.

The chain has TRBV20-1 and TRBJ2-3, with D perhaps TRBD1 or TRBD2 (6 bases each). CDR3 length: 16 amino acids. Looked up from germline, CDR1 is DFQATT and CDR2 is SNEGSKA (reference sequence). V was shortened by 0 bases and J by 1 base, with 14 bases between the two germline ends. Written as DNA, the CDR3 is TGCAGTGCTAGAGATTCGGGGGCGGGACGCACAGATACGCAGTATTTT. This codes for CSARDSGAGRTDTQYF.

V usage is TRBV2 and J usage is TRBJ2-7; weak D call: TRBD1 (6 bases). The CDR3 runs to 12 residues. With 6 bases removed from V and 6 bases from J, the gap between germline ends came to 12 bases. Germline V gene lookup returns CDR1 SNHLY and CDR2 FYNNEI. CDR3 sequence (DNA): TGTGCCAGCAGAGGCGACAGGAGCGAGCAGTACTTC. It specifies CASRGDRSEQYF.